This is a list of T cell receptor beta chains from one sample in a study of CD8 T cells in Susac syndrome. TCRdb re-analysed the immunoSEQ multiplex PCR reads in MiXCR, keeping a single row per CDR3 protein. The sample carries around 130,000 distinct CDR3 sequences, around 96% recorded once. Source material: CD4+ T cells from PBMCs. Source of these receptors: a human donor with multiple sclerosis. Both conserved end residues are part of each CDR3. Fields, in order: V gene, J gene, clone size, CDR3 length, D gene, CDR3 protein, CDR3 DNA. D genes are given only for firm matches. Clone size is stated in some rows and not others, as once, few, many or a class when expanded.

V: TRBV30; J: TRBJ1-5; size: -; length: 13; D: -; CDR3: CAWRGTHNQPQHF; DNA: TGTGCCTGGAGAGGGACACACAATCAGCCCCAGCATTTT
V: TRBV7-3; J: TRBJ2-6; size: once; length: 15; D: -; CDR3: CASSLSASGANVLTF; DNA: TGTGCCAGCAGCTTATCGGCCTCTGGGGCCAACGTCCTGACTTTC
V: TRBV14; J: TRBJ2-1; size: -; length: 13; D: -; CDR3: CASSQDLMNEQFF; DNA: TGTGCCAGCAGCCAAGATCTAATGAATGAGCAGTTCTTC
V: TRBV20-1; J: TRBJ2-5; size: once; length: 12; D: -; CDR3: CSAAGQQETQYF; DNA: TGCAGTGCTGCGGGACAGCAAGAGACCCAGTACTTC
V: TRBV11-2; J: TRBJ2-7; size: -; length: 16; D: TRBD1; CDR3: CASSRRDRGRAYEQYF; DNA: TGTGCCAGCAGCCGCCGGGACAGGGGGCGCGCCTACGAGCAGTACTTC
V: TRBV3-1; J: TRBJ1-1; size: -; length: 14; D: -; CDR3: CASSQTGTQTEAFF; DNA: TGTGCCAGCAGCCAAACCGGGACTCAAACTGAAGCTTTCTTT
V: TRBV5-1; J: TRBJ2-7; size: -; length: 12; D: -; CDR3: CASSFSRDEQYF; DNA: TGCGCCAGCAGCTTTAGCCGTGACGAGCAGTACTTC
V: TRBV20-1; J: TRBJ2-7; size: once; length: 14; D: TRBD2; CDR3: CSAPTSGRGYEQYF; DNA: TGCAGTGCTCCAACCAGCGGGAGAGGCTACGAGCAGTACTTC
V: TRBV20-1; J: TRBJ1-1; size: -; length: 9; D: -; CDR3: CSAPTQRAF; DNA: TGCAGTGCTCCCACCCAACGGGCCTTT
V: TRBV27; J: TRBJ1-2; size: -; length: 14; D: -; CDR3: CASSFGPGNYGYTF; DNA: TGTGCCAGCAGTTTCGGGCCGGGGAACTATGGCTACACCTTC
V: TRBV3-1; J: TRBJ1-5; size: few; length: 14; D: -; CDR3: CASSRGNSNQPQHF; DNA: TGTGCCAGCAGCCGGGGTAATAGCAATCAGCCCCAGCATTTT
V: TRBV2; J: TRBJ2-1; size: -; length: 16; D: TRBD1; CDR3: CASSPYTGTGDYEQFF; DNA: TGTGCCAGCAGTCCCTACACCGGGACAGGGGATTATGAGCAGTTCTTC
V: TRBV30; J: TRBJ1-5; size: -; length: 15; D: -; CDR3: CAWSVQGYSNQPQHF; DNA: TGTGCCTGGAGTGTACAAGGGTATAGCAATCAGCCCCAGCATTTT
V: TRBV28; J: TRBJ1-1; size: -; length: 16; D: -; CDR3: CASSFPGLRVNTEAFF; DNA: TGTGCCAGCAGTTTCCCGGGCCTGAGGGTGAACACTGAAGCTTTCTTT
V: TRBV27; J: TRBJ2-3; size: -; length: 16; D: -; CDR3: CASSLYSGPRWDTQYF; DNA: TGTGCCAGCAGTTTATATTCCGGACCCCGTTGGGATACGCAGTATTTT
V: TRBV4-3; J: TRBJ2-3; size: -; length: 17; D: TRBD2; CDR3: CASSPGARGGRTDTQYF; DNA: TGCGCCAGCAGCCCCGGTGCGCGGGGGGGACGCACAGATACGCAGTATTTT
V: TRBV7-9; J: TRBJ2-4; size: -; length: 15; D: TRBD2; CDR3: CASSFSGTAKNIQYF; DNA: TGTGCCAGCAGCTTTAGCGGGACAGCCAAAAACATTCAGTACTTC
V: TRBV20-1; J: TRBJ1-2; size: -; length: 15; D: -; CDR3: CSATNLAGSNYGYTF; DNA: TGCAGTGCTACAAACCTAGCAGGGTCTAACTATGGCTACACCTTC
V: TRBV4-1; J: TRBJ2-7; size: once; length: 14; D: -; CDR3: CASSQGILRDEQYF; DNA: TGCGCCAGCAGCCAGGGAATACTACGAGACGAGCAGTACTTC
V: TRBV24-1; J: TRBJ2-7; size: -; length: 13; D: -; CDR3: CATSDPGRGEQYF; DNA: TGTGCCACCAGTGATCCCGGTCGGGGGGAGCAGTACTTC
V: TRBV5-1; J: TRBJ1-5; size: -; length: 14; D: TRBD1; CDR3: CASSARTGRGPQHF; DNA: TGCGCCAGCAGCGCCCGGACAGGCCGGGGGCCCCAGCATTTT
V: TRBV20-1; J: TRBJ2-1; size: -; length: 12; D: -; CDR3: CSAHQDDNEQFF; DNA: TGCAGTGCTCACCAGGACGACAATGAGCAGTTCTTC
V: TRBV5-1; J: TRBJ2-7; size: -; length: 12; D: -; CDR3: CASSLNLREQYF; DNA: TGCGCCAGCAGCTTGAATCTGCGCGAGCAGTACTTC
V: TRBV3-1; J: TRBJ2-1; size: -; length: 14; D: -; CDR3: CASSETGSLPGQFF; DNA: TGTGCCAGCAGCGAGACGGGGAGCCTACCAGGGCAGTTCTTC
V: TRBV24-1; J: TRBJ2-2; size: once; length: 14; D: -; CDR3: CATSDPARAGELFF; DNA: TGTGCCACCAGTGATCCCGCCCGGGCTGGGGAGCTGTTTTTT
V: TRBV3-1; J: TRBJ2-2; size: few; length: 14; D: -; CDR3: CASSQSPGAGELFF; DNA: TGTGCCAGCAGCCAGTCCCCAGGGGCCGGGGAGCTGTTTTTT
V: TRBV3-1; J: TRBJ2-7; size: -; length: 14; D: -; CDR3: CASSQGDGAYEQYF; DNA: TGTGCCAGCAGCCAAGGGGACGGTGCCTACGAGCAGTACTTC
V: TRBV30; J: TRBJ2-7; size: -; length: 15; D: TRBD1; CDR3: CAWSPLPGQVHEQYF; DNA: TGTGCCTGGAGCCCACTCCCGGGACAGGTCCACGAGCAGTACTTC
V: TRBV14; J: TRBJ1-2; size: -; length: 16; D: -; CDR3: CASSRRAGSLNYGYTF; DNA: TGTGCCAGCAGCCGGAGGGCAGGGAGCCTTAACTATGGCTACACCTTC
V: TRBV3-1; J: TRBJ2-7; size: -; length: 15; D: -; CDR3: CASSTRRTASYEQYF; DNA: TGTGCCAGCAGCACACGACGGACAGCCTCCTACGAGCAGTACTTC
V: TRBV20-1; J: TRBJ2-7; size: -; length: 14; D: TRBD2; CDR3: CSAGSGRARYEQYF; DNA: TGCAGTGCGGGTAGCGGGAGGGCCCGATACGAGCAGTACTTC
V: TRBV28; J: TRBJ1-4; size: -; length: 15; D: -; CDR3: CASSSPWGASEKLFF; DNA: TGTGCCAGCAGTTCCCCTTGGGGGGCTAGCGAAAAACTGTTTTTT
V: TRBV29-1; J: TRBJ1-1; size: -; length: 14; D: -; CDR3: CSASSGAQNTEAFF; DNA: TGCAGCGCGAGCTCTGGGGCACAGAACACTGAAGCTTTCTTT
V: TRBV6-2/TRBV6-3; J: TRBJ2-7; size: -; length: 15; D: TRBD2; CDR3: CATQFPTGRAYEQYF; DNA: TGTGCCACTCAATTCCCAACCGGGAGGGCCTACGAGCAGTACTTC
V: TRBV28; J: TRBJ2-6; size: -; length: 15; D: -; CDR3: CASRATGAGANVLTF; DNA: TGTGCCAGCAGGGCTACGGGAGCTGGGGCCAACGTCCTGACTTTC
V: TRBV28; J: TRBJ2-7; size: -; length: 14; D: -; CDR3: CASSFSGQTYEQYF; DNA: TGTGCCAGCAGTTTCTCTGGACAGACCTACGAGCAGTACTTC
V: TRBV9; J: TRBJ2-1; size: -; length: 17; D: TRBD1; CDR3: CASSAGTGGPSHNEQFF; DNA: TGTGCCAGCAGCGCCGGGACAGGGGGCCCCTCGCACAATGAGCAGTTCTTC
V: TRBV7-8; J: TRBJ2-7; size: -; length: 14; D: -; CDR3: CASSLNAGSYEQYF; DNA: TGTGCCAGCAGCTTAAACGCCGGATCCTACGAGCAGTACTTC
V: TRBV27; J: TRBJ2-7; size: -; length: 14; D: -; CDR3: CASSRRLAEREQYF; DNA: TGTGCCAGCAGCCGACGGCTCGCGGAAAGAGAGCAGTACTTC
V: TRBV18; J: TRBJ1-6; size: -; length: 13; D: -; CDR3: CASSPPVPSPLHF; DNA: TGTGCCAGCTCACCACCGGTCCCCTCACCCCTCCACTTT
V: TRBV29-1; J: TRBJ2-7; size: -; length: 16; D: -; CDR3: CSVEGRGSGTLYEQYF; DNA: TGCAGCGTTGAAGGCCGTGGATCCGGGACCCTCTACGAGCAGTACTTC
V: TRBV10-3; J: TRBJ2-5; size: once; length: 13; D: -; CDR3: CAISGPQGETQYF; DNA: TGTGCCATCAGTGGTCCGCAGGGAGAGACCCAGTACTTC
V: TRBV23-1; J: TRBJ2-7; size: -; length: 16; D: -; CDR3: CASSQLIPGPTYEQYF; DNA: TGCGCCAGCAGTCAACTTATACCGGGTCCTACCTACGAGCAGTACTTC
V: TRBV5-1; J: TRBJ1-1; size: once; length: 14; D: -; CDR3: CASSLRGEWGEAFF; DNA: TGCGCCAGCAGCTTACGAGGGGAATGGGGTGAAGCTTTCTTT
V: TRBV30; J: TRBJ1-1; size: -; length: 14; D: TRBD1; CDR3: CAWSADRVGAEAFF; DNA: TGTGCCTGGAGTGCGGACAGGGTAGGAGCTGAAGCTTTCTTT
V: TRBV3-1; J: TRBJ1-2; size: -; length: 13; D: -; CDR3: CASSQRSKYGYTF; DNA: TGTGCCAGCAGCCAACGGAGCAAGTATGGCTACACCTTC
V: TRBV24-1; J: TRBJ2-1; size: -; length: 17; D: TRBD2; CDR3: CATSDSGRTSSYNEQFF; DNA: TGTGCCACCAGTGACTCCGGGAGGACGAGCTCCTACAATGAGCAGTTCTTC
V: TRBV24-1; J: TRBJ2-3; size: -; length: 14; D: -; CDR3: CATSVGVATDTQYF; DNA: TGTGCCACCAGTGTTGGCGTGGCGACAGATACGCAGTATTTT
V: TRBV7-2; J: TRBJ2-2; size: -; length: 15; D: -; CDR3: CASSLGTANTGELFF; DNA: TGTGCCAGCAGCTTAGGGACAGCGAACACCGGGGAGCTGTTTTTT
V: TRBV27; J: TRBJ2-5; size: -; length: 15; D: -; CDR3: CASSYGPGPQETQYF; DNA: TGTGCCAGCAGTTACGGCCCCGGGCCCCAAGAGACCCAGTACTTC